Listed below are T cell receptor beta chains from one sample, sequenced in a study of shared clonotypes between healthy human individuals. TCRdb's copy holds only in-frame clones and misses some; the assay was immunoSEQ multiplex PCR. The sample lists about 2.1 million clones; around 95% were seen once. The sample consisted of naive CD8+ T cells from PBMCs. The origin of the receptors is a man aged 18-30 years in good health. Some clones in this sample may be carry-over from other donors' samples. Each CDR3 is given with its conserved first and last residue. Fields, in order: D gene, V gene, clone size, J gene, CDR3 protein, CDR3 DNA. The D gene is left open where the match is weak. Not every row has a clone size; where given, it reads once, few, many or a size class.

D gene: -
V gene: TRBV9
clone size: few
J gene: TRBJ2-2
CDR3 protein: CASSVGKGQHTGELFF
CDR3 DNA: TGTGCCAGCAGCGTAGGGAAAGGCCAACACACCGGGGAGCTGTTTTTT

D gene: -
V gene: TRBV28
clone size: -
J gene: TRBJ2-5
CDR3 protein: CASSLFGETQYF
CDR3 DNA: TGTGCCAGCAGTTTATTTGGCGAGACCCAGTACTTC

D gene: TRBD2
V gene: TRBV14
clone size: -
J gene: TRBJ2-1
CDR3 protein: CASSPRVSGKGREQFF
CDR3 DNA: TGTGCCAGCAGCCCCAGGGTTAGCGGGAAGGGTCGTGAGCAGTTCTTC

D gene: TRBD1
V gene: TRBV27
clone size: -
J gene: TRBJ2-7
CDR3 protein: CASSPLRGHYEQYF
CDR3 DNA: TGTGCCAGCAGCCCGCTAAGGGGGCACTACGAGCAGTACTTC

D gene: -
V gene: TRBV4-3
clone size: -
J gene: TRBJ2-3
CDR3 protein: CAPGCGGGDSDTQYF
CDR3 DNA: TGCGCCCCTGGTTGCGGGGGCGGGGACTCAGATACGCAGTATTTT

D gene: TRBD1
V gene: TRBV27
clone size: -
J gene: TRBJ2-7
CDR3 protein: CASSLGTGDNSYEQYF
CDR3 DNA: TGTGCCAGCAGTTTAGGGACAGGGGATAACTCCTACGAGCAGTACTTC

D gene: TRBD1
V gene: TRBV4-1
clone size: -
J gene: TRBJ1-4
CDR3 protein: CASSQRQGRGEKLFF
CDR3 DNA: TGCGCCAGCAGTCAGCGACAGGGAAGGGGCGAAAAACTGTTTTTT

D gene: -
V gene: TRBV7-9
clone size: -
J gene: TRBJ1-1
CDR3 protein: CASSLGSLTMNTEAFF
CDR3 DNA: TGTGCCAGCAGCTTAGGCAGCCTTACGATGAACACTGAAGCTTTCTTT

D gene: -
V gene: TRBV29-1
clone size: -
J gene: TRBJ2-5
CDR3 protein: CSVEEAGLIGKTQYF
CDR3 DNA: TGCAGCGTTGAAGAGGCAGGGCTTATCGGGAAGACCCAGTACTTC

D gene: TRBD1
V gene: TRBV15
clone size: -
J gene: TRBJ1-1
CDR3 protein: CATGQGGMNTEAFF
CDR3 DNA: TGTGCCACCGGACAGGGGGGGATGAACACTGAAGCTTTCTTT

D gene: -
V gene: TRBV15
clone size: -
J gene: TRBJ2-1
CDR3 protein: CATSRGSSTEQFF
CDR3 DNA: TGTGCCACCAGCAGAGGGTCATCGACAGAGCAGTTCTTC

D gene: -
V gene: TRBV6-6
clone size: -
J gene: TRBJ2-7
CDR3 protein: CASTGGYEQYF
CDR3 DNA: TGTGCCAGCACTGGGGGTTACGAGCAGTACTTC

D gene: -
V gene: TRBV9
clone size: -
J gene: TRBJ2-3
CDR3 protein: CASGHSKGYNTDTQYF
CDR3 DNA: TGTGCCAGCGGGCATTCTAAGGGTTATAACACAGATACGCAGTATTTT

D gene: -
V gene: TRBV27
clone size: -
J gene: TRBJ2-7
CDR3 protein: CASSPSPAGVYEQYF
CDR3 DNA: TGTGCCAGCAGTCCATCCCCGGCTGGCGTCTACGAGCAGTACTTC

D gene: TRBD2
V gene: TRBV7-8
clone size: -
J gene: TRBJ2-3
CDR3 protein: CASSSGTSGSGADTQYF
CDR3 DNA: TGTGCCAGCAGCTCCGGGACTAGCGGGAGCGGAGCAGATACGCAGTATTTT

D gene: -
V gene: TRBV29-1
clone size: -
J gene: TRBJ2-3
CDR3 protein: CSVQADTQYF
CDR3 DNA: TGCAGCGTTCAGGCAGATACGCAGTATTTT

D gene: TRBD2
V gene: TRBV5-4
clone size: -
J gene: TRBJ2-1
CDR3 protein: CASSLVLAGGLNEQFF
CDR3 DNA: TGTGCCAGCAGCTTGGTCTTAGCGGGAGGCTTAAATGAGCAGTTCTTC

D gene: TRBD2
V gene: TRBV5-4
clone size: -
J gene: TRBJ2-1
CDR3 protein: CAGGSGRSREQFF
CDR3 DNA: TGTGCCGGGGGCAGCGGGAGATCTCGTGAGCAGTTCTTC

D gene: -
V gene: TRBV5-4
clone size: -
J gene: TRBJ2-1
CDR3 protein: CASSLLPRSYNEQFF
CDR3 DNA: TGTGCCAGCAGCTTGTTGCCCCGCTCCTACAATGAGCAGTTCTTC

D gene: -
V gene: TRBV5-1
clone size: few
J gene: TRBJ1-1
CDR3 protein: CASSPRPSDTEAFF
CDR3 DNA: TGCGCCAGCAGCCCACGTCCCTCTGACACTGAAGCTTTCTTT

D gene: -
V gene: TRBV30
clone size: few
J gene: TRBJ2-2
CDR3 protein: CAWRGILNTGELFF
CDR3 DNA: TGTGCCTGGAGGGGGATCCTGAACACCGGGGAGCTGTTTTTT

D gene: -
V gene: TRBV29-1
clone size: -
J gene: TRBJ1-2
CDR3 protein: CSAVTWGGGYTF
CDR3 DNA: TGCAGCGCCGTGACATGGGGGGGTGGCTACACCTTC

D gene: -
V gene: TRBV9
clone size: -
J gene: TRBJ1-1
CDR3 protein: CASSFGWEENTEAFF
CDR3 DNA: TGTGCCAGCAGCTTTGGCTGGGAGGAGAACACTGAAGCTTTCTTT

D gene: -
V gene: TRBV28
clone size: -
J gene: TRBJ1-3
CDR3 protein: CASSLEGSGNTIYF
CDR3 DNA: TGTGCCAGCAGTTTAGAGGGTAGTGGAAACACCATATATTTT

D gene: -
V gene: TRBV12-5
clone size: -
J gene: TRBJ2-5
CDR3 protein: CASQDIAGARQETQYF
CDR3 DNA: TGTGCTAGTCAGGATATCGCCGGGGCCAGACAAGAGACCCAGTACTTC

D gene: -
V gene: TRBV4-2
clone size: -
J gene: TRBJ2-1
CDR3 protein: CASSQLVGQINEQFF
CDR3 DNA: TGTGCCAGCAGCCAATTGGTAGGCCAAATCAATGAGCAGTTCTTC

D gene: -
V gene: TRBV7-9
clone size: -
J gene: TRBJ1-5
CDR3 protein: CASSLEENSNQPQHF
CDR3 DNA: TGTGCCAGCAGCTTAGAGGAAAATAGCAATCAGCCCCAGCATTTT

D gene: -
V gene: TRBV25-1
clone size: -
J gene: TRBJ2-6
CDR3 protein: CASSEGAGANVLTF
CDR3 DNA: TGTGCCAGCAGCGAGGGGGCTGGGGCCAACGTCCTGACTTTC

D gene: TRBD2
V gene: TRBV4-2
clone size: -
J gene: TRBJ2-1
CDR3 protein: CASSQRLAGDDNEQFF
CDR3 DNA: TGTGCCAGCAGCCAAAGACTAGCGGGAGACGACAATGAGCAGTTCTTC

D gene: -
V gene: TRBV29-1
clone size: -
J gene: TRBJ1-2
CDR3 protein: CSALGSGRTGYTF
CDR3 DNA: TGCAGCGCCCTCGGGAGCGGGAGGACGGGCTACACCTTC

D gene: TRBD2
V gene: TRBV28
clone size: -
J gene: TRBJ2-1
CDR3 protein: CASSAPGTSSNEQFF
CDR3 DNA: TGTGCCAGCAGTGCCCCCGGGACTAGCAGCAATGAGCAGTTCTTC

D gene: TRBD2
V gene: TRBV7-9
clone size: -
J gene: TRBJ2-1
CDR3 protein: CASSFPAGEGWGEQFF
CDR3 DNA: TGTGCCAGCAGCTTCCCAGCGGGAGAGGGATGGGGTGAGCAGTTCTTC

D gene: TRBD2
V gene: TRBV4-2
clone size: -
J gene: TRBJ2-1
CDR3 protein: CASSQSPGGDEQFF
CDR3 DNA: TGTGCCAGCAGCCAGAGTCCGGGGGGTGATGAGCAGTTCTTC

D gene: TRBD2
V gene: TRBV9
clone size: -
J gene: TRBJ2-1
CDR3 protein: CASSIGTSGRVNNEQFF
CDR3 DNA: TGTGCCAGCAGCATCGGGACTAGCGGGAGGGTAAACAATGAGCAGTTCTTC

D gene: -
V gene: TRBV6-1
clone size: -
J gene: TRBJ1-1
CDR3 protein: CASRKEWGNTEAFF
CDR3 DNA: TGTGCCAGCAGGAAGGAGTGGGGGAACACTGAAGCTTTCTTT

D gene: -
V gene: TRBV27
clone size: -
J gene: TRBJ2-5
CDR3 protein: CASSLSSRAQRRQYF
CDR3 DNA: TGTGCCAGCAGTTTATCCTCCCGGGCCCAGCGACGGCAGTACTTC

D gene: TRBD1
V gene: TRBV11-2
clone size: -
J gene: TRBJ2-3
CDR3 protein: CASSPGDSRTDTQYF
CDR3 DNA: TGTGCCAGCAGCCCCGGGGACAGCCGCACAGATACGCAGTATTTT

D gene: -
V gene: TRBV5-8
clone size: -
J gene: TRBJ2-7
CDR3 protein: CASTQLAGISYEQYF
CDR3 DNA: TGTGCCAGCACCCAGTTAGCCGGAATCTCCTACGAGCAGTACTTC

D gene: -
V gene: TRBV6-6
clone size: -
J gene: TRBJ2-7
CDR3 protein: CASSPSSYEQYF
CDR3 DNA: TGTGCCAGCAGTCCTTCTTCCTACGAGCAGTACTTC

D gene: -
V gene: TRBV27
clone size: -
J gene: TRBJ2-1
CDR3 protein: CASSEREGGYNEQFF
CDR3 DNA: TGTGCCAGCAGCGAACGGGAAGGGGGTTACAATGAGCAGTTCTTC

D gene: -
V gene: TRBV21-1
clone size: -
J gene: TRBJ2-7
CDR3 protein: CASSKVLTGICSYEQYF
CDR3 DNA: TGTGCCAGCAGCAAAGTTCTGACAGGGATTTGCTCCTACGAGCAGTACTTC

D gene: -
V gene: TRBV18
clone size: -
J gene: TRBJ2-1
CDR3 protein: CASSPEREYNEQFF
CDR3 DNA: TGTGCCAGCTCACCAGAACGGGAGTACAATGAGCAGTTCTTC

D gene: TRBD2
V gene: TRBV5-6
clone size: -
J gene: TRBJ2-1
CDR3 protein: CASTTLAGFSYNEQFF
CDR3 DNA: TGTGCCAGCACTACTTTAGCGGGATTCTCCTACAATGAGCAGTTCTTC

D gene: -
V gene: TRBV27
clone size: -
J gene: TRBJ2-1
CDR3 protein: CASSLPYRPNEQFF
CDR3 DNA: TGTGCCAGCAGCTTACCTTACCGTCCCAATGAGCAGTTCTTC

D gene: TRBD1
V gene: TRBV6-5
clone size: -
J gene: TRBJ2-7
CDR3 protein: CASSYSTGSPYEQYF
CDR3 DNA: TGTGCCAGCAGTTACTCGACAGGGAGTCCCTACGAGCAGTACTTC

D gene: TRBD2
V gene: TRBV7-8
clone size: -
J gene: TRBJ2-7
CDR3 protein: CASRPRTSGENGSYEQYF
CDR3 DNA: TGTGCCAGCCGTCCCCGGACTAGCGGGGAAAATGGGTCCTACGAGCAGTACTTC

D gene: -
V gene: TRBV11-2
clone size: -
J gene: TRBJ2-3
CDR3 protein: CASSPLGGFGTDTQYF
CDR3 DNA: TGTGCCAGCAGCCCCCTGGGGGGCTTTGGCACAGATACGCAGTATTTT

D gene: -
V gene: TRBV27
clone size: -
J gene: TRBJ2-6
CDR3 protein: CASSRRSLVSGANVLTF
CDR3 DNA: TGTGCCAGCAGCCGCAGGAGTTTAGTCTCTGGGGCCAACGTCCTGACTTTC

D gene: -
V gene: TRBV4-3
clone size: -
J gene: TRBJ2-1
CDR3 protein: CASSQVHRKSSYNEQFF
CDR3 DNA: TGCGCCAGCAGCCAAGTCCACAGGAAAAGCTCCTACAATGAGCAGTTCTTC

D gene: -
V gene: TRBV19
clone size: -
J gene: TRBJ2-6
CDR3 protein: CASRGAGANVLTF
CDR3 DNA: TGTGCCAGTAGGGGTGCTGGGGCCAACGTCCTGACTTTC

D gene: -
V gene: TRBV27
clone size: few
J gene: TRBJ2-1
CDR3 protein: CASRGRIPYNEQFF
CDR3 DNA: TGTGCCAGCAGGGGACGGATACCATACAATGAGCAGTTCTTC

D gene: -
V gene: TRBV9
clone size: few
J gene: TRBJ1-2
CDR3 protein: CASSAGGFGYGYTF
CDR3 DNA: TGTGCCAGCAGCGCTGGGGGATTCGGCTATGGCTACACCTTC

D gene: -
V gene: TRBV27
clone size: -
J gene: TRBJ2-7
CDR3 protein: CASSLAGGYEQYF
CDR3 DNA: TGTGCCAGCAGTTTAGCAGGTGGCTACGAGCAGTACTTC